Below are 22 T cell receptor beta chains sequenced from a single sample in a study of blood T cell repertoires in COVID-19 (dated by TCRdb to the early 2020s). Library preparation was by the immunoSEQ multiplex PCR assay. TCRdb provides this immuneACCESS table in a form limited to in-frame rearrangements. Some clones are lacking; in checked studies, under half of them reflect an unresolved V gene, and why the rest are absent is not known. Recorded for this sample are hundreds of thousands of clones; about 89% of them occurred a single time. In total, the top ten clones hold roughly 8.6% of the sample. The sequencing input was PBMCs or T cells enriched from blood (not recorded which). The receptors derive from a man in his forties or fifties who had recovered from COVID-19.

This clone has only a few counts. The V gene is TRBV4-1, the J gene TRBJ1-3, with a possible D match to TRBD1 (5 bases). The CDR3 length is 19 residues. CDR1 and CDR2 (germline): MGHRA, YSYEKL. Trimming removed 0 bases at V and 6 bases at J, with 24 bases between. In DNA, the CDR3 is TGCGCCAGCAGCCAAGACGGGCAGGGAATACAATCTTATGAAAACACCATATATTTT. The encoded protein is CASSQDGQGIQSYENTIYF.

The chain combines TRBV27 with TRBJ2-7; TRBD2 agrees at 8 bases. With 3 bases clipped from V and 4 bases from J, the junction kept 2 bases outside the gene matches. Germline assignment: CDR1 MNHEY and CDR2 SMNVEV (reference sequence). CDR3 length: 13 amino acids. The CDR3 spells CASSLGLGYEQYF. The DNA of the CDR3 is TGTGCCAGCAGTTTGGGACTAGGATACGAGCAGTACTTC.

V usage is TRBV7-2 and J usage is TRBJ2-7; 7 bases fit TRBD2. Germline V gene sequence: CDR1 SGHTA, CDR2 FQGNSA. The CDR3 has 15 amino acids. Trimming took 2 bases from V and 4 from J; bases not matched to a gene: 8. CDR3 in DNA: TGTGCCAGCAGCTTATCGGCGGGAGCCGGATACGAGCAGTACTTC. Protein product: CASSLSAGAGYEQYF.

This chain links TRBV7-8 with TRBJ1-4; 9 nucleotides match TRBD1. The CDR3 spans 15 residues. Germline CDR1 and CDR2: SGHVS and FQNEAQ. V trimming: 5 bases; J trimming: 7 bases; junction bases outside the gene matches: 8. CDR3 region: CASSQNRGRSEKLFF. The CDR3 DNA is TGTGCCAGCAGCCAAAACAGGGGGCGTAGTGAAAAACTGTTTTTT.

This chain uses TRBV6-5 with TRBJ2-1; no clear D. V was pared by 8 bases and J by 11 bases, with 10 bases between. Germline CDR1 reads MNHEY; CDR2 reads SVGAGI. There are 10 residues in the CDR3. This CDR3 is CASGESKQFF. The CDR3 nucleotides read TGTGCCAGCGGAGAATCAAAGCAGTTCTTC.

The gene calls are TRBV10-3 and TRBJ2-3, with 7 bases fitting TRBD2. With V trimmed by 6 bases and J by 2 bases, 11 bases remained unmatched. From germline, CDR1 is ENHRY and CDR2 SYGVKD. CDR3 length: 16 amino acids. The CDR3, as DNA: TGTGCCATCAGGGGATCGGGGCGGGGGTACACAGATACGCAGTATTTT. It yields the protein CAIRGSGRGYTDTQYF.

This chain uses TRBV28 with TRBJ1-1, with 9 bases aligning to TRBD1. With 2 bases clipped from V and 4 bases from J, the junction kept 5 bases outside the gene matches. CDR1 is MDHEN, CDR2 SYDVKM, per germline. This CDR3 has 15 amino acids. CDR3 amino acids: CASSLTGGSGTEAFF. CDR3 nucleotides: TGTGCCAGCAGTTTAACAGGGGGCTCGGGCACTGAAGCTTTCTTT.

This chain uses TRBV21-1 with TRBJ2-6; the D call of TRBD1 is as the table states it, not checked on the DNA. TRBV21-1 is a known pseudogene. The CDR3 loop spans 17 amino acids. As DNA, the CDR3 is TGTGCCAGCAGCATGGGACAGGGCCTCTCTGGGGCCAACGTCCTGACTTTC. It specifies CASSMGQGLSGANVLTF.

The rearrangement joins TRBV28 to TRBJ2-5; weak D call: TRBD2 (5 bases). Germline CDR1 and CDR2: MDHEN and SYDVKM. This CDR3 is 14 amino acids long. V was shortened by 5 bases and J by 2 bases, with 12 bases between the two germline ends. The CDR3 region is CASSRTTTQETQYF. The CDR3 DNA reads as TGTGCCAGCAGTCGGACGACTACTCAAGAGACCCAGTACTTC. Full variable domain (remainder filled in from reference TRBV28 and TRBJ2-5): DVKVTQSSRYLVKRTGEKVFLECVQDMDHENMFWYRQDPGLGLRLIYFSYDVKMKEKGDIPEGYSVSREKKERFSLILESASTNQTSMYLCASSRTTTQETQYFGPGTRLLVL.

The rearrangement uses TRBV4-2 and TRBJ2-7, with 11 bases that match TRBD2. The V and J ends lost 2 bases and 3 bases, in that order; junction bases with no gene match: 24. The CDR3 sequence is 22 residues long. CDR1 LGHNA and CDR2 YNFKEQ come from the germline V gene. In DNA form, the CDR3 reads TGTGCCAGCAGCCAAACCGCCTTAGCGGGAGGGGCCCGGGGGGAAGTAAACTACGAGCAGTACTTC. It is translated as CASSQTALAGGARGEVNYEQYF.

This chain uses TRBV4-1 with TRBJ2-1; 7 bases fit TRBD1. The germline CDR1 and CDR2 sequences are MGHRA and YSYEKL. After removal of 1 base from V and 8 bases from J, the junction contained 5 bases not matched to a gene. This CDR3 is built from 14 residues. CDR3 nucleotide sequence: TGCGCCAGCAGCCAAGTCACAGACAGGGATGAGCAGTTCTTC. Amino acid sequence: CASSQVTDRDEQFF.

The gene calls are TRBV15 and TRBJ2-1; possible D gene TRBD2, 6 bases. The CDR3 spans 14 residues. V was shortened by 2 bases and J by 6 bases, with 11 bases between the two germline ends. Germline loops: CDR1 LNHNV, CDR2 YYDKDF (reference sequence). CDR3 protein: CATSRIRDFNEQFF. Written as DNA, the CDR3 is TGTGCCACCAGCAGAATCCGGGACTTCAATGAGCAGTTCTTC.

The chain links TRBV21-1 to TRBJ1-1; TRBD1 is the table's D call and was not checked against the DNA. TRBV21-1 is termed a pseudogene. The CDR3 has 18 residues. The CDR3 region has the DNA TGTGCCAGCAGCCCCCATCTCGGGACAGGGGTCATGAACACTGAAGCTTTCTTT. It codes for CASSPHLGTGVMNTEAFF.

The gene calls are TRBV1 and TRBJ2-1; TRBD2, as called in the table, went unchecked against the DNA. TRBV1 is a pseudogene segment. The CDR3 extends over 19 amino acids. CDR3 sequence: CTSSQDVAGLRRYYNEQFF. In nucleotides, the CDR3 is TGCACCAGCAGCCAAGACGTAGCGGGCCTTCGGAGGTATTACAATGAGCAGTTCTTC.

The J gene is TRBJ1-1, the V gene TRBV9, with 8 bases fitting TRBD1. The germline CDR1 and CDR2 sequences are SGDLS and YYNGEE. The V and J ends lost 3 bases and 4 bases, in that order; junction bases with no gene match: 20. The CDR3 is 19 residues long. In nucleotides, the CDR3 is TGTGCCAGCAGCGCGGACAGGGTCCTTCTCGGATCTCTAGGCACTGAAGCTTTCTTT. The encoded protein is CASSADRVLLGSLGTEAFF. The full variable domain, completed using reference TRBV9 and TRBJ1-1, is DSGVTQTPKHLITATGQRVTLRCSPRSGDLSVYWYQQSLDQGLQFLIQYYNGEERAKGNILERFSAQQFPDLHSELNLSSLELGDSALYFCASSADRVLLGSLGTEAFFGQGTRLTVV.

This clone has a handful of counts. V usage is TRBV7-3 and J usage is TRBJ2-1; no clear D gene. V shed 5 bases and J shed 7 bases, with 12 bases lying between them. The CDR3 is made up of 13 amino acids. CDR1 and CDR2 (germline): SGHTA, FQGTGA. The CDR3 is CASSPLSRNEQFF. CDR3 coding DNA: TGTGCCAGCAGCCCCCTGTCGCGGAATGAGCAGTTCTTC.

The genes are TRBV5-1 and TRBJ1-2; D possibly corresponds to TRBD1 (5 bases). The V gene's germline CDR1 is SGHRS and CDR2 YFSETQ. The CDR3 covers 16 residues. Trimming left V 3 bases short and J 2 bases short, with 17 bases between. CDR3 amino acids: CASSSETALRNYGYTF. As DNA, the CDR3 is TGCGCCAGCAGCTCGGAGACAGCCCTCCGGAACTATGGCTACACCTTC.

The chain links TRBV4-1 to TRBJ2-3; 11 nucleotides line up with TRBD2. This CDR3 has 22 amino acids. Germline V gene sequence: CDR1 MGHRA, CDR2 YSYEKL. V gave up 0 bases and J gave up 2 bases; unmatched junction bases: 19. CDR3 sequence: CASSQELRGRLAGGIYTDTQYF. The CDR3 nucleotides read TGCGCCAGCAGCCAAGAGTTACGAGGGAGGCTAGCGGGAGGAATATACACAGATACGCAGTATTTT.

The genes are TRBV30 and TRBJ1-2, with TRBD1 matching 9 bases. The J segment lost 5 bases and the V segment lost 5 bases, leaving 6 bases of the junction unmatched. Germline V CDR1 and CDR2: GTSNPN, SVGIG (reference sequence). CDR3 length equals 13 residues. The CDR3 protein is CAWGQGFFYGYTF. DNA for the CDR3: TGTGCCTGGGGACAGGGGTTTTTTTATGGCTACACCTTC.

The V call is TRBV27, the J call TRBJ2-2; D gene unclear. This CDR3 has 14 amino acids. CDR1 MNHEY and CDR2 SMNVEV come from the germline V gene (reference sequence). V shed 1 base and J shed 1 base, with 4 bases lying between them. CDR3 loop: CASSLYGNTGELFF. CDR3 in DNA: TGTGCCAGCAGTTTATACGGGAACACCGGGGAGCTGTTTTTT.

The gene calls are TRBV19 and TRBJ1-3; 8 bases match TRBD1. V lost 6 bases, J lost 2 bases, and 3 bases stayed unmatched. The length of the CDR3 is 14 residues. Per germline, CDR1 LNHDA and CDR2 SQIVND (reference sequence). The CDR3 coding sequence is TGTGCCAGTAGACCGGACAGGGCTGGAAACACCATATATTTT. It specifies CASRPDRAGNTIYF. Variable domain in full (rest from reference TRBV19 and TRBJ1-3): DGGITQSPKYLFRKEGQNVTLSCEQNLNHDAMYWYRQDPGQGLRLIYYSQIVNDFQKGDIAEGYSVSREKKESFPLTVTSAQKNPTAFYLCASRPDRAGNTIYFGEGSWLTVV.

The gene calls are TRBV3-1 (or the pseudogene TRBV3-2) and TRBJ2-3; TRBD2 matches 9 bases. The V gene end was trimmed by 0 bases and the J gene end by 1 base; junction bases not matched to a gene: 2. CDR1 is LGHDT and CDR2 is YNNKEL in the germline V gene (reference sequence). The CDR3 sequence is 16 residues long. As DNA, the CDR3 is TGTGCCAGCAGCCAAGATAGCGGGGGAGGCACAGATACGCAGTATTTT. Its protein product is CASSQDSGGGTDTQYF.